This TCR beta chain was identified in a study of blood T cell repertoires in COVID-19. Study-wide context: The study drew acute and convalescent COVID-19 samples from the United States, Italy and Spain.

The germline gives CDR1 MDHEN, CDR2 SYDVKM. V was cut by 2 bases and J by 4 bases, with 12 bases left in between. There are 15 residues in the CDR3. In the original workflow: Cell counts per sample came from amplifying reference gene primers. Some clones are missing from TCRdb's copy, which holds only in-frame ones; the method was immunoSEQ multiplex PCR. V and J calls and clone size follow that table, whereas D and trimming were derived from the DNA. Of over 100,000 clones detected, about 85% appear once; the ten largest clones hold approximately 10%. The sequenced material came from peripheral blood. This TCR was recovered from a man aged 80 or over with acute or convalescent COVID-19. The V call is TRBV28, the J call TRBJ1-5; D might be TRBD1 (6 bases). The CDR3 nucleotides read TGTGCCAGCAGTTTAGTTGACAGGAGGAATCAGCCCCAGCATTTT. Its protein is CASSLVDRRNQPQHF.